The entry that follows covers one T cell receptor (beta chain) sequence. In the study's own analysis: Amplification with reference gene primers provided the estimates of nucleated cell counts. The method was immunoSEQ multiplex PCR; TCRdb's version includes in-frame clones alone and lacks a portion of them. V and J calls plus clone size are reproduced from that table; the DNA served to infer D and trimming. The sample has approximately 220,000 clones; around 82% are singletons. This sample is part of a study of blood T cell repertoires in COVID-19. On the study more broadly: Material from acute and convalescent COVID-19 was sourced from the United States, Italy and Spain.

CDR3 size: 13 residues. Germline V gene sequence: CDR1 SGHRS, CDR2 YFSETQ. After removal of 3 bases from V and 9 bases from J, the junction contained 5 bases not matched to a gene. This sequence was found in a woman in her twenties or thirties who had recovered from COVID-19. This chain connects TRBV5-1 to TRBJ2-1; 8 bases are a match to TRBD1. The sample was peripheral blood. For the CDR3, the DNA is TGCGCCAGCAGCTCCGGACAGGGCACTGAGCAGTTCTTC. Protein: CASSSGQGTEQFF.